These 21 T cell receptor beta chains share one sample of origin, sequenced in a study of post-analysis software for immune sequencing data. General study points: Compared with controls, patients had more of about 5 TRBV segments, including TRBV5-6, TRBV5-1 and TRBV20-1.

The library was made from cDNA and included unique molecular identifiers. TCRdb passed the PCR reads through MiXCR, listing each CDR3 protein once. Of around 190,000 distinct CDR3 sequences in the sample, 29% were seen once. Their antigens remain unidentified. The sample consisted of blood. The receptor source for this set is a girl aged 2-17 years with multiple sclerosis.

This clonotype appeared many times. The chain is built from TRBV20-1 and TRBJ2-1; TRBD1 matches 8 bases. The CDR3 spans 13 residues. CDR1 is DFQATT, CDR2 SNEGSKA, per germline (reference sequence). V lost 1 base and J lost 5; bases outside the gene matches: 1. The CDR3 reads CSARGDRHNEQFF. The CDR3 DNA sequence: TGCAGTGCTAGAGGGGACAGGCACAATGAGCAGTTCTTC.

This clonotype was detected ten times or more. The J gene is TRBJ2-4, the V gene TRBV4-1, with D possibly being TRBD1 or TRBD2 (5 bases each). The germline gives CDR1 MGHRA, CDR2 YSYEKL. V was shortened by 0 bases and J by 6 bases, with 12 bases between the two germline ends. The CDR3 spans 15 residues. CDR3 in amino acids: CASSQDRRQGNIQYF. The CDR3, as DNA: TGCGCCAGCAGCCAAGATAGGAGGCAGGGAAACATTCAGTACTTC.

The chain employs TRBV29-1 and TRBJ1-5; D gene uncertain. V lost 4 bases and J lost 4, with 11 bases in between. Germline V gene lookup returns CDR1 SQVTM and CDR2 ANQGSEA. This CDR3 has 13 residues. For the CDR3, the DNA is TGCAGCGTTGGGGCAGGTTTTAATCAGCCCCAGCATTTT. Translation: CSVGAGFNQPQHF.

The chain has TRBV12-3 or TRBV12-4 and TRBJ1-1; 8 bases agree with TRBD1. The CDR3 contains 15 residues. Trimming at V came to 6 bases and at J to 3 bases, leaving 9 bases not matched to a gene. This CDR3 reads CASRIGQGWYTEAFF. CDR3 DNA sequence: TGTGCCAGCAGGATTGGACAGGGTTGGTACACTGAAGCTTTCTTT.

At least ten counts were recorded for this clonotype. The genes are TRBV7-8 and TRBJ2-1; tentative D call: TRBD1 (6 bases). The CDR3 has 13 residues. Trimming pared 3 bases from V and 5 bases from J, leaving 8 bases between. CDR1 and CDR2 (germline): SGHVS, FQNEAQ. The CDR3 reads CASSFNRDNEQFF. In nucleotides, the CDR3 is TGTGCCAGCAGCTTTAACAGGGACAATGAGCAGTTCTTC.

Ten or more counts support this clonotype. The rearrangement links TRBV9 to TRBJ2-7; 12 nucleotides match TRBD2. After removal of 3 bases from V and 5 bases from J, the junction contained 3 bases not matched to a gene. Germline lookup yields CDR1 SGDLS and CDR2 YYNGEE. This CDR3 spans 14 amino acids. The DNA for the CDR3 is TGTGCCAGCAGCGCACTAGCGGGAGGCGACGAGCAGTACTTC. Translated, it gives CASSALAGGDEQYF.

This clonotype was recorded a few times. This could be a read error, since a much larger clone is one nucleotide away. V is TRBV20-1 and J is TRBJ2-1; TRBD2 is a possible D gene (5 bases). Trimming removed 5 bases from V and 10 bases from J, with 9 bases in between. CDR1 is DFQATT, CDR2 SNEGSKA, per germline (reference sequence). This CDR3 contains 10 residues. This CDR3 is CSAGLDEQFF. CDR3 DNA: TGCAGTGCTGGACTGGACGAGCAGTTCTTC.

In this sample, this clonotype turned up many times. V gene TRBV5-1 combines with J gene TRBJ2-1, with 16 bases identical to TRBD2. The trim removed 5 bases at V and 1 base at J, leaving 3 bases unmatched. The CDR3 is made up of 17 amino acids. In germline, CDR1 is SGHRS, CDR2 YFSETQ. The CDR3 spells CASRPGLAGGSYNEQFF. The DNA of the CDR3 is TGCGCCAGCAGGCCGGGACTAGCGGGAGGGTCCTACAATGAGCAGTTCTTC.

This chain connects TRBV5-6 to TRBJ2-2; TRBD1 aligns across 8 bases. V shed 1 base and J 3 bases; nucleotides not matched to a gene: 5. The CDR3 is 16 amino acids. CDR1 is SGHDT, CDR2 YYEEEE, per germline. CDR3: CASSLWQGADTGELFF. The CDR3 DNA reads TGTGCCAGCAGCTTGTGGCAGGGGGCAGACACCGGGGAGCTGTTTTTT.

This clonotype has at least ten counts. V is TRBV5-1 and J is TRBJ2-7; 7 positions match TRBD1. There are 14 residues in the CDR3. Trimming removed 6 bases from V and 1 base from J; junction bases left unmatched: 7. Per the germline V gene, CDR1 is SGHRS and CDR2 is YFSETQ. CDR3 DNA sequence: TGCGCCAGCACGAGACAGGGCGAATCCTACGAGCAGTACTTC. Protein product: CASTRQGESYEQYF.

This clonotype showed up many times. V and J are TRBV29-1 and TRBJ2-3; D not resolved. This CDR3 has 12 amino acids. Germline assignment: CDR1 SQVTM and CDR2 ANQGSEA. The V and J ends lost 0 bases and 6 bases respectively, with 7 bases between them. The CDR3 sequence: CSVEDRPDTQYF. The CDR3 bases are TGCAGCGTTGAAGATCGGCCGGATACGCAGTATTTT.

Many counts were recorded for this clonotype. J is TRBJ2-7 and V is TRBV20-1; D uncertain. Trimming removed 0 bases from V and 6 bases from J, with 15 bases in between. This CDR3 has 14 amino acids. Germline V lookup: CDR1 DFQATT, CDR2 SNEGSKA (reference sequence). CDR3 amino acids: CSARDARMLGEQYF. The CDR3 DNA reads TGCAGTGCTAGAGATGCCAGGATGTTGGGCGAGCAGTACTTC.

A remark on this clonotype: A much more abundant neighbour one base away suggests this may be a read error. The chain combines TRBV19 with TRBJ2-3; D ambiguous. The V and J ends lost 1 base and 2 bases respectively, with 13 bases between them. CDR1 is LNHDA and CDR2 is SQIVND in the germline V gene (reference sequence). The CDR3 covers 16 residues. The CDR3 DNA follows: TGTGCCAGTAGTATAGGCCTAGTGCCGTACACAGATACGCAGTATTTT. Protein product: CASSIGLVPYTDTQYF. Combining the CDR3 with reference TRBV19 and TRBJ2-3 gives the whole variable domain DGGITQSPKYLFRKEGQNVTLSCEQNLNHDAMYWYRQDPGQGLRLIYYSQIVNDFQKGDIAEGYSVSREKKESFPLTVTSAQKNPTAFYLCASSIGLVPYTDTQYFGPGTRLTVL.

This clonotype was picked up many times. This chain joins TRBV5-1 and TRBJ2-7; D tentatively fits TRBD1 or TRBD2 (5 bases each). Trimming stripped 6 bases from V and 2 bases from J, with 15 bases between. Germline lookup yields CDR1 SGHRS and CDR2 YFSETQ. CDR3 size: 14 residues. The CDR3 loop is CASTLTGTTYEQYF. DNA of the CDR3: TGCGCCAGCACCCTCACCGGGACGACCTACGAGCAGTACTTC.

On this clonotype: This clone may be a read error of a much larger clone one base away. The gene calls are TRBV28 and TRBJ2-7, with D possibly being TRBD2 (5 bases). Germline CDR1 reads MDHEN; CDR2 reads SYDVKM. V was shortened by 4 bases and J by 0 bases, with 13 bases between the two germline ends. This CDR3 is 15 amino acids long. The CDR3 sequence: CASSSPPEASYEQYF. CDR3 coding DNA: TGTGCCAGCAGTTCCCCCCCGGAGGCCTCCTACGAGCAGTACTTC. Supplemented by reference TRBV28 and TRBJ2-7, the full variable domain reads DVKVTQSSRYLVKRTGEKVFLECVQDMDHENMFWYRQDPGLGLRLIYFSYDVKMKEKGDIPEGYSVSREKKERFSLILESASTNQTSMYLCASSSPPEASYEQYFGPGTRLTVT.

This clonotype was seen repeatedly, ten times or more. The chain couples TRBV29-1 to TRBJ2-1; D possibly corresponds to TRBD1 (5 bases). V dropped 0 bases and J dropped 3 bases, with 12 bases sitting between them. Germline V lookup: CDR1 SQVTM, CDR2 ANQGSEA. The CDR3 contains 15 residues. The CDR3, as DNA: TGCAGCGTTGAAGATCCGCCAGGGTTCTACAATGAGCAGTTCTTC. Amino acids: CSVEDPPGFYNEQFF.

This clonotype has ten or more counts. The rearrangement links TRBV6-5 to TRBJ2-7; 8 bases fit TRBD1. The V segment lost 6 bases and the J segment 6 bases; nucleotides outside the gene matches: 7. This CDR3 comprises 13 residues. In germline, CDR1 is MNHEY, CDR2 SVGAGI. CDR3 DNA sequence: TGTGCCAGCAGCCCGGGACAGGACCCCGAGCAGTACTTC. As protein: CASSPGQDPEQYF.

This clonotype was observed at least ten times. The V and J genes are TRBV12-3 or TRBV12-4 and TRBJ2-5, with 9 bases matching TRBD2. This CDR3 comprises 14 residues. The V and J ends lost 2 bases and 5 bases, in that order; junction bases with no gene match: 3. The CDR3 loop is CASSLRRGGETQYF. The CDR3 DNA reads as TGTGCCAGCAGTTTAAGGCGGGGGGGTGAGACCCAGTACTTC.

This clonotype has a count of ten or more. The chain's CDR3 is CASSPGRPEKLFF. The CDR3 DNA sequence: TGTGCCAGCAGCCCGGGACGCCCTGAAAAACTGTTTTTT. This sequence joins TRBV2 and TRBJ1-4; D may be TRBD1 (5 bases). V gave up 6 bases and J gave up 7 bases, with 12 bases separating them. Germline assignment: CDR1 SNHLY and CDR2 FYNNEI. CDR3 length: 13 residues.

This clonotype was seen repeatedly, ten times or more. The chain couples TRBV4-2 to TRBJ2-3; D might be TRBD1 (5 bases). Germline CDR1 and CDR2: LGHNA and YNFKEQ. The CDR3 runs to 18 residues. The V and J ends lost 0 bases and 1 base respectively, with 17 bases between them. DNA of the CDR3: TGTGCCAGCAGCCAAGACCTGGGCAGGGAATTTGGCACAGATACGCAGTATTTT. It encodes CASSQDLGREFGTDTQYF.

This clonotype was counted between two and nine times. The rearrangement joins TRBV20-1 to TRBJ2-4, with D possibly being TRBD1 or TRBD2 (5 bases each). CDR3 length equals 16 residues. Germline assignment: CDR1 DFQATT and CDR2 SNEGSKA (reference sequence). Deletions cut 1 base from V and 13 bases from J, with 26 bases between. The CDR3 loop is CSARGWDVDSIDEQYF. CDR3 DNA sequence: TGCAGTGCTAGAGGGTGGGACGTAGACTCCATCGATGAGCAGTACTTC.